A selection of T cell receptor beta chains follows, all from one sample in a study of T cells expressing NK-cell markers. TCRdb derives one entry per CDR3 protein from the 5' RACE reads, leaving out DNA. This sample's table reports fewer than 550,000 distinct CDR3 sequences. The source material was blood T cells: a sorted CD56 or NKG2C T cell subset, CD4+ or CD8+ T cells, or bulk PBMC T cells (not recorded which). These receptors were obtained from a woman in her fifties or sixties in good health. Each CDR3 is given with its conserved first and last residue. The order of the fields is CDR3 length, V gene, J gene, CDR3 protein.

16,TRBV9,TRBJ2-1,CASSVEDGTTYNEQFF
13,TRBV7-7,TRBJ2-2,CASSVVMGGELFF
16,TRBV5-6,TRBJ2-3,CASSTRGRGRTDTQYF
17,TRBV5-1,TRBJ2-1,CASSLASGLAGGNEQFF
17,TRBV14,TRBJ2-5,CASSQDPGSGSWETQYF
16,TRBV11-2,TRBJ2-1,CASSFRVAGDRVEQFF
15,TRBV21-1,TRBJ2-7,CASDGLAGDSYEQYF
12,TRBV6-2/TRBV6-3,TRBJ1-5,CASGQGFQPQHF
16,TRBV5-1,TRBJ2-1,CASSSSNQGAQNEQFF
15,TRBV20-1,TRBJ2-1,CSARDRLRGYNEQFF
15,TRBV7-8,TRBJ2-5,CASSLYRVNKETQYF
12,TRBV20-1,TRBJ2-1,CSAGPRVHEQFF
19,TRBV5-1,TRBJ2-3,CASSFSLSARFDSTDTQYF
17,TRBV9,TRBJ2-3,CASSVARSSGIRDTQYF
17,TRBV14,TRBJ2-1,CASSQGRGGLSYNEQFF
13,TRBV7-2,TRBJ1-2,CASSVPQGHGYTF
18,TRBV5-1,TRBJ2-3,CASSPGWGDFEVADTQYF
16,TRBV6-6,TRBJ1-1,CASSYLPSPVGTEAFF
12,TRBV20-1,TRBJ1-2,CSAKTALYGYTF
16,TRBV20-1,TRBJ2-3,CSARDRTGLPRDTQYF
11,TRBV29-1,TRBJ1-2,CSVFGWDGYTF
14,TRBV29-1,TRBJ2-1,CSVVRPQTYNEQFF
14,TRBV2,TRBJ1-5,CASRPGQINQPQHF
16,TRBV12-3/TRBV12-4,TRBJ2-2,CASTPGTNFYTGELFF
19,TRBV10-1,TRBJ2-3,CASSESSSGRTSRTDTQYF
15,TRBV3-1,TRBJ2-2,CASSRSGSFSGELFF
15,TRBV6-1,TRBJ2-1,CASSGGLAVYNEQFF
18,TRBV4-2,TRBJ2-2,CASSQLVAGAWDTGELFF
12,TRBV20-1,TRBJ2-1,CSASEQINEQFF
14,TRBV6-5,TRBJ1-4,CASRLTESNEKLFF
13,TRBV25-1,TRBJ2-5,CASSAPRGETQYF
17,TRBV10-2,TRBJ2-3,CASRGQRLAGLSDTQYF
11,TRBV25-1,TRBJ2-7,CASSEGGLVYF
15,TRBV4-1,TRBJ2-3,CASSLDRLSTDTQYF
13,TRBV9,TRBJ2-7,CASSVLVEGEQYF
14,TRBV5-1,TRBJ2-5,CASSQGSSQETQYF
15,TRBV18,TRBJ2-2,CASSVDRTHTGELFF
16,TRBV12-3/TRBV12-4,TRBJ2-3,CASSLQADNGLDTQYF
17,TRBV12-3/TRBV12-4,TRBJ2-6,CASSVTVVLSGANVLTF
15,TRBV7-3,TRBJ2-1,CASSSGTGAGSEQFF
14,TRBV27,TRBJ2-7,CASSRPGLGTEQYF
14,TRBV25-1,TRBJ2-5,CASSDPTQGKTQYF
16,TRBV20-1,TRBJ2-2,CSARRLAGGRTGELFF
15,TRBV5-1,TRBJ2-7,CASSNRDGGFYEQYF
17,TRBV19,TRBJ2-2,CASSIGLAGGNTGELFF
13,TRBV10-3,TRBJ2-1,CAISGVADNEQFF
13,TRBV9,TRBJ2-2,CASGLVAAGELFF
11,TRBV20-1,TRBJ2-7,CSITPGREQYF
13,TRBV7-3,TRBJ2-1,CASSPEGSGEQFF
12,TRBV7-2,TRBJ2-1,CASSPRLTEQFF
15,TRBV30,TRBJ2-1,CAWSVLSTWANEQFF
14,TRBV4-2,TRBJ2-1,CASSQDLLVVEQFF
14,TRBV4-1,TRBJ2-5,CASSPESSQETQYF
14,TRBV12-3/TRBV12-4,TRBJ2-7,CASSFRLAAYEQYF
15,TRBV20-1,TRBJ2-7,CSARDMGLDVHEQYF
19,TRBV12-3/TRBV12-4,TRBJ2-7,CASSWRLAGSPREGYEQYF
16,TRBV9,TRBJ2-7,CASSARPGLAGGKQYF
14,TRBV29-1,TRBJ1-1,CSVAGQQTFTEAFF